These 15 T cell receptor beta chains were sequenced from one sample in a study of shared clonotypes between healthy human individuals. Assay used: immunoSEQ multiplex PCR; TCRdb lists only in-frame clones, some missing. This table holds 950,000 to 1,300,000 clones, more than 65% found once. Source material: memory CD4+ T cells sorted from blood. Subset reported: CD45RA-negative fraction. All receptors come from a young man in good health.

The chain combines TRBV9 with TRBJ2-7, with D tentatively TRBD1 (5 bases). Per germline, CDR1 SGDLS and CDR2 YYNGEE. This CDR3 has 15 amino acids. V dropped 5 bases and J dropped 1 base, with 16 bases sitting between them. The DNA for the CDR3 is TGTGCCAGCAGTGCCCAAGCAGGGTGGTCCTACGAGCAGTACTTC. Amino acids: CASSAQAGWSYEQYF.

This rearrangement joins TRBV6-4 to TRBJ2-2; 8 bases are a match to TRBD2. Germline V gene lookup returns CDR1 MRHNA and CDR2 SNTAGT. This CDR3 has 16 amino acids. J gave up 7 bases and V 4 bases, and 11 bases lay outside the gene matches. The CDR3 spells CASSAPQRETIGELFF. In DNA, the CDR3 is TGTGCCAGCAGTGCCCCCCAGCGGGAGACAATCGGGGAGCTGTTTTTT.

The genes are TRBV6-6 and TRBJ1-6, with unresolved D. The CDR3 runs 13 residues. CDR1 is MNHNY, CDR2 SVGAGI, per germline (reference sequence). V lost 0 bases to trimming and J lost 7 bases, with 4 bases between them. CDR3 region: CASSYSMNSPLHF. The CDR3 nucleotides read TGTGCCAGCAGTTACTCCATGAATTCACCCCTCCACTTT.

V gene TRBV30 combines with J gene TRBJ1-4, with D maybe TRBD1 (5 bases). V gave up 4 bases and J gave up 8 bases, with 17 bases separating them. This CDR3 contains 14 residues. Germline CDR1 is GTSNPN and CDR2 is SVGIG (reference sequence). Here the CDR3 DNA reads TGTGCCTGGAATACGGGGGGGGATAGCGAAAAACTGTTTTTT. Its protein is CAWNTGGDSEKLFF.

The rearrangement uses TRBV11-3 and TRBJ1-4; no clear D gene. CDR1 is SGHNT and CDR2 is YENEEA in the germline V gene. The germline V and J ends were trimmed by 2 bases and 0 bases, with 19 bases remaining between them. This CDR3 has 19 residues. In DNA form, the CDR3 reads TGTGCCAGCAGCTTAAGGTACGTTCTCGCGGTTGCAACTAATGAAAAACTGTTTTTT. It translates to CASSLRYVLAVATNEKLFF.

This rearrangement joins TRBV10-3 to TRBJ2-5; 7 positions match TRBD1. CDR3 length: 12 amino acids. V was pared by 7 bases and J by 5 bases, with 4 bases of the junction left unmatched. From germline, CDR1 is ENHRY and CDR2 SYGVKD. This chain's CDR3 is CAITPDRETQYF. In DNA form, the CDR3 reads TGTGCCATCACCCCGGACAGGGAGACCCAGTACTTC.

This clone was counted only a few times. At one boundary the junction diverges from the germline segment, which might be a read error. The chain is built from TRBV7-7 and TRBJ2-7; no clear D. The germline CDR1 and CDR2 sequences are SSHAT and FNYEAQ (reference sequence). The CDR3 runs to 19 residues. The CDR3 reads CASSLAGAVPVHKSYEQYF. DNA for the CDR3: TGTGCTAGCAGCTTAGCCGGAGCTGTCCCCGTCCATAAATCCTACGAGCAGTACTTC.

This chain connects TRBV7-6 to TRBJ2-7; D possibly corresponds to TRBD2 (6 bases). The CDR3 is 14 amino acids. V was pared by 6 bases and J by 2 bases, with 14 bases between. CDR1 is SGHVS and CDR2 is FNYEAQ in the germline V gene. The CDR3 DNA sequence: TGTGCCAGCAGTACCGGGGGAAGTGCCTACGAGCAGTACTTC. Translated: CASSTGGSAYEQYF.

V and J are TRBV10-3 and TRBJ1-5; D unresolved. Trimming removed 2 bases at V and 15 bases at J, with 17 bases between. This CDR3 contains 13 residues. Germline CDR1 ENHRY, CDR2 SYGVKD. Here the CDR3 DNA reads TGTGCCATCAGTGAGGAGCAGTGGGCTAATTGGCATTTT. This translates into CAISEEQWANWHF.

The chain couples TRBV7-2 to TRBJ2-3; 9 bases align to TRBD1. The V and J ends lost 5 bases and 6 bases, in that order; junction bases with no gene match: 6. This CDR3 is 14 amino acids long. The germline V gene encodes CDR1 SGHTA and CDR2 FQGNSA. The CDR3 nucleotides are TGTGCCAGCAGCCAAGGGACAGGGTTGGATACGCAGTATTTT. It encodes CASSQGTGLDTQYF.

The genes are TRBV9 and TRBJ1-6; no definite D call. This CDR3 has 14 amino acids. The germline V gene has CDR1 SGDLS and CDR2 YYNGEE. Trimming cost V 0 bases and J 7 bases, with 8 bases left between them. This CDR3 is CASSVGMGNSPLHF. CDR3 in DNA: TGTGCCAGCAGCGTAGGGATGGGGAATTCACCCCTCCACTTT.

J is TRBJ2-3 and V is TRBV2, with a tentative D call TRBD1 (6 bases). The CDR3 runs to 14 residues. The germline V and J ends were trimmed by 4 bases and 2 bases, with 10 bases remaining between them. Germline-derived CDR1 and CDR2 are SNHLY and FYNNEI. CDR3 sequence (DNA): TGTGCCAGCAGTGGGAGGACAGCCACAGATACGCAGTATTTT. It translates to CASSGRTATDTQYF.

This chain links TRBV10-3 with TRBJ2-2; possible D gene TRBD2, 6 bases. The germline CDR1 and CDR2 sequences are ENHRY and SYGVKD. This CDR3 has 16 amino acids. Trimming took 4 bases from V and 7 from J, leaving 19 bases between them. CDR3 residues: CAISAPEGAQGGELFF. CDR3 DNA sequence: TGTGCCATCAGTGCCCCGGAGGGCGCTCAGGGCGGGGAGCTGTTTTTT.

The chain links TRBV6-5 to TRBJ1-2; TRBD1 is a possible D gene (6 bases). The V gene's germline CDR1 is MNHEY and CDR2 SVGAGI. The CDR3 covers 14 residues. V gave up 7 bases and J gave up 4 bases, with 16 bases separating them. The chain's CDR3 is CASTERGASYGYTF. CDR3 bases: TGTGCCAGCACCGAGCGGGGGGCTAGCTATGGCTACACCTTC.

The V gene is TRBV10-3, the J gene TRBJ2-7, with TRBD1 matching 10 bases. The CDR3 is 13 amino acids. With V trimmed by 10 bases and J by 6 bases, 9 bases remained unmatched. Germline CDR1 and CDR2: ENHRY and SYGVKD. CDR3 protein: CASAGTGVFEQYF. In DNA, the CDR3 is TGTGCCAGCGCTGGGACAGGGGTTTTCGAGCAGTACTTC.